These 20 T cell receptor beta chains came from one sample sequenced in a study of blood T cell repertoires in COVID-19 (dated by TCRdb to the early 2020s). Libraries were made using the immunoSEQ multiplex PCR assay. TCRdb limited this immuneACCESS table to in-frame rearrangements with V and J called. A share of clones is missing; checked studies link under half to unresolved V genes, and the rest is unexplained. This sample holds some 170,000 clones; 90% were observed only once. The ten largest clones capture roughly a sixth of the sample. The sample was peripheral blood. These receptors all come from a man aged 60 to 69 with active or convalescent COVID-19.

The chain couples TRBV5-1 to TRBJ1-6; D unclear. Germline assignment: CDR1 SGHRS and CDR2 YFSETQ. The V end was cut by 5 bases, the J end by 7 bases, with 16 bases between. This CDR3 spans 15 amino acids. CDR3 amino acids: CASSLPGEINSPLHF. DNA of the CDR3: TGCGCCAGCAGTCTCCCCGGGGAAATAAATTCACCCCTCCACTTT.

V usage is TRBV18 and J usage is TRBJ2-3; 14 bases agree with TRBD2. Looked up from germline, CDR1 is KGHSH and CDR2 is LQKENI. There are 16 residues in the CDR3. Trimming at V came to 5 bases and at J to 0 bases, leaving 1 base not matched to a gene. The CDR3 sequence: CASSRLAGGSTDTQYF. The CDR3 DNA sequence: TGTGCCAGCTCAAGACTAGCGGGAGGGAGCACAGATACGCAGTATTTT. The full variable domain, completed using reference TRBV18 and TRBJ2-3, is NAGVMQNPRHLVRRRGQEARLRCSPMKGHSHVYWYRQLPEEGLKFMVYLQKENIIDESGMPKERFSAEFPKEGPSILRIQQVVRGDSAAYFCASSRLAGGSTDTQYFGPGTRLTVL.

This rearrangement joins TRBV5-4 to TRBJ2-5, with 9 bases that match TRBD1. The germline V gene encodes CDR1 SGHNT and CDR2 YYREEE (reference sequence). This CDR3 is built from 16 residues. V lost 4 bases, J lost 1 base, and 8 bases stayed unmatched. The CDR3 DNA sequence: TGTGCCAGCAGCCTTGGGACAGGGAGGGCCCAAGAGACCCAGTACTTC. Protein: CASSLGTGRAQETQYF.

The V gene is TRBV4-1, the J gene TRBJ1-1; the match to TRBD1 covers 10 bases. Unmatched junction bases numbered 5, after V lost 1 base and J lost 0 bases. The CDR3 sequence is 17 residues long. Germline V gene lookup returns CDR1 MGHRA and CDR2 YSYEKL. CDR3 in amino acids: CASSQAGQGVMNTEAFF. The CDR3 bases are TGCGCCAGCAGCCAAGCAGGACAGGGGGTCATGAACACTGAAGCTTTCTTT.

The chain carries TRBV27 and TRBJ2-1, with 8 bases lining up with TRBD2. V dropped 1 base and J dropped 9; count of bases not matched to a gene: 2. CDR1 MNHEY and CDR2 SMNVEV come from the germline V gene (reference sequence). CDR3 length equals 13 residues. DNA of the CDR3: TGTGCCAGCAGTTTATTAGCGGGGAGTGAGCAGTTCTTC. This sequence encodes CASSLLAGSEQFF.

The genes are TRBV3-1 (or the pseudogene TRBV3-2) and TRBJ1-1; possibly TRBD1 for D (5 bases). Deletions cut 4 bases from V and 0 bases from J, with 12 bases between. This CDR3 is 15 amino acids long. CDR1 and CDR2 (germline): LGHDT, YNNKEL (reference sequence). In nucleotides, the CDR3 is TGTGCCAGCAGCCCAGGGTCCTCGATGAACACTGAAGCTTTCTTT. Its protein is CASSPGSSMNTEAFF.

V gene TRBV3-1 (or the pseudogene TRBV3-2) combines with J gene TRBJ2-7; 8 bases are a match to TRBD2. This CDR3 comprises 15 residues. Trimming at V came to 4 bases and at J to 2 bases, leaving 7 bases not matched to a gene. The germline CDR1 and CDR2 sequences are LGHDT and YNNKEL (reference sequence). The CDR3 here is CASSPIAGRPYEQYF. The CDR3 coding sequence is TGTGCCAGCAGCCCAATAGCGGGAAGGCCCTACGAGCAGTACTTC.

This chain links TRBV30 with TRBJ1-1; 12 bases match TRBD1. Germline CDR1 and CDR2: GTSNPN and SVGIG (reference sequence). The V and J ends lost 4 bases and 2 bases, in that order; junction bases with no gene match: 5. This CDR3 is built from 15 residues. CDR3 region: CAWTAGQGANTEAFF. CDR3 nucleotide sequence: TGTGCCTGGACTGCGGGACAGGGGGCTAACACTGAAGCTTTCTTT.

This chain links TRBV25-1 with TRBJ2-7, with 8 bases lining up with TRBD2. This CDR3 has 15 residues. V lost 0 bases, J lost 4 bases, and 5 bases stayed unmatched. Germline V gives CDR1 MGHDK, CDR2 SYGVNS. Written as DNA, the CDR3 is TGTGCCAGCAGTGAATACGGGGGGGCGGTGTACGAGCAGTACTTC. The encoded protein is CASSEYGGAVYEQYF.

This chain joins TRBV19 and TRBJ2-7; TRBD1 aligns across 12 bases. The CDR3 covers 14 residues. V was clipped by 7 bases and J by 6 bases; unmatched bases: 7. Germline V gene sequence: CDR1 LNHDA, CDR2 SQIVND (reference sequence). The DNA for the CDR3 is TGTGCCAGTACCTCCGGGACAGGGGGCTTCGAGCAGTACTTC. As protein: CASTSGTGGFEQYF. The whole variable domain, remainder taken from reference TRBV19 and TRBJ2-7, is DGGITQSPKYLFRKEGQNVTLSCEQNLNHDAMYWYRQDPGQGLRLIYYSQIVNDFQKGDIAEGYSVSREKKESFPLTVTSAQKNPTAFYLCASTSGTGGFEQYFGPGTRLTVT.

The chain carries TRBV5-4 and TRBJ2-7, with 9 bases that match TRBD1. Germline V CDR1 and CDR2: SGHNT, YYREEE (reference sequence). CDR3 length: 15 residues. The J segment lost 0 bases and the V segment lost 4 bases, leaving 5 bases of the junction unmatched. CDR3 coding DNA: TGTGCCAGCAGCCCCGGGACAGGGAACTCCTACGAGCAGTACTTC. Its protein is CASSPGTGNSYEQYF.

CDR3 DNA sequence: TGTGCCAGCCAACTCACAGGGATGGATCAGCCCCAGCATTTT. This encodes CASQLTGMDQPQHF. J is TRBJ1-5 and V is TRBV6-6; D is possibly TRBD1 (6 bases). CDR3 length equals 14 residues. V lost 8 bases, J lost 5 bases, and 16 bases lay in between. Per the germline V gene, CDR1 is MNHNY and CDR2 is SVGAGI (reference sequence).

This sequence joins TRBV18 and TRBJ1-1; unclear D gene. V shed 0 bases and J shed 1 base, with 9 bases lying between them. Germline assignment: CDR1 KGHSH and CDR2 LQKENI. The CDR3 spans 15 residues. The CDR3 region is CASSPPWSENTEAFF. CDR3 DNA: TGTGCCAGCTCACCACCGTGGAGCGAGAACACTGAAGCTTTCTTT.

This chain uses TRBV7-9 with TRBJ1-1; 10 bases fit TRBD1. This CDR3 has 15 residues. Germline V CDR1 and CDR2: SEHNR, FQNEAQ (reference sequence). V shed 3 bases and J 4 bases; nucleotides not matched to a gene: 5. The chain's CDR3 is CASSLGDRGGTEAFF. The CDR3 DNA is TGTGCCAGCAGCTTGGGGGACAGGGGTGGCACTGAAGCTTTCTTT.

V and J are TRBV4-2 and TRBJ2-5; the match to TRBD2 covers 8 bases. This CDR3 is built from 18 residues. The germline gives CDR1 LGHNA, CDR2 YNFKEQ. V lost 1 base to trimming and J lost 1 base; unmatched junction nucleotides: 11. In nucleotides, the CDR3 is TGTGCCAGCAGCCAAGGACGAAAAGCGGGGGCCCGCCAAGAGACCCAGTACTTC. It is translated as CASSQGRKAGARQETQYF.

This chain links TRBV7-2 with TRBJ2-3; 9 bases match TRBD2. Trimming removed 2 bases from V and 2 bases from J; junction bases left unmatched: 5. CDR1 SGHTA and CDR2 FQGNSA come from the germline V gene. This CDR3 contains 16 residues. DNA for the CDR3: TGTGCCAGCAGCTTACTAGCGGGACTGGTCACAGATACGCAGTATTTT. Its translation: CASSLLAGLVTDTQYF.

The chain has TRBV2 and TRBJ1-6; 9 bases agree with TRBD1. Germline CDR1 and CDR2: SNHLY and FYNNEI. The CDR3 is 13 residues long. V trimming: 7 bases; J trimming: 8 bases; junction bases outside the gene matches: 3. The CDR3 loop reads CASTGQGDSPLHF. CDR3 sequence (DNA): TGTGCCAGCACGGGACAGGGAGATTCACCCCTCCACTTT. Looking up the rest from reference TRBV2 and TRBJ1-6 gives the full variable domain: EPEVTQTPSHQVTQMGQEVILRCVPISNHLYFYWYRQILGQKVEFLVSFYNNEISEKSEIFDDQFSVERPDGSNFTLKIRSTKLEDSAMYFCASTGQGDSPLHFGNGTRLTVT.

This chain joins TRBV7-2 and TRBJ1-4; 11 positions match TRBD1. CDR1 is SGHTA, CDR2 FQGNSA, per germline. Trimming removed 3 bases from V and 5 bases from J; junction bases left unmatched: 8. The CDR3 extends over 17 amino acids. The CDR3 protein is CASSLGTGGPENEKLFF. The CDR3 nucleotides read TGTGCCAGCAGCTTGGGGACAGGGGGGCCCGAGAATGAAAAACTGTTTTTT. The full variable domain, with the rest looked up from reference TRBV7-2 and TRBJ1-4, is GAGVSQSPSNKVTEKGKDVELRCDPISGHTALYWYRQSLGQGLEFLIYFQGNSAPDKSGLPSDRFSAERTGGSVSTLTIQRTQQEDSAVYLCASSLGTGGPENEKLFFGSGTQLSVL.

In its sample, this clone was seen a few times. The rearrangement joins TRBV7-5 to TRBJ1-5. TRBV7-5 is marked as a pseudogene. This CDR3 contains 15 residues. In DNA, the CDR3 is TGTGTCAGAAGCTCCCTCGAGTGTATAAATCAGCCCCAGCATTTT. It translates to CVRSSLECINQPQHF.

The chain has TRBV6-5 and TRBJ1-2; D may be TRBD1 (6 bases). Between the trimmed V and J ends, which lost 5 bases and 7 bases, there was a span of 11 bases. The germline V gene encodes CDR1 MNHEY and CDR2 SVGAGI. CDR3 length equals 12 residues. CDR3 bases: TGTGCCAGCAGTCCAGGGGATCTTGGCTACACCTTC. Translated, it gives CASSPGDLGYTF.